This passage covers 8 T cell receptor beta chains from one sample sequenced in a study of post-analysis software for immune sequencing data. Findings and caveats of the study: Five or six TRBV segments (TRBV5-6, TRBV5-1 and TRBV20-1 among them) occurred more frequently in patients than in controls.

Unique molecular identifiers were present in the TCR beta cDNA libraries. MiXCR, applied by TCRdb to the PCR reads, yields one record per CDR3 protein. The sample includes about 820,000 distinct CDR3 sequences, around 53% of them seen just once. These receptors have no known antigen. The sequencing sample was made of blood. Every receptor here comes from a girl aged 5 to 17 with multiple sclerosis.

The chain couples TRBV19 to TRBJ1-5; D is undetermined. Trimming removed 1 base from V and 0 bases from J, with 7 bases in between. Germline V lookup: CDR1 LNHDA, CDR2 SQIVND (reference sequence). CDR3 length: 15 amino acids. The chain's CDR3 is CASSIVGPSNQPQHF. CDR3 bases: TGTGCCAGTAGTATAGTCGGACCTAGCAATCAGCCCCAGCATTTT.

The CDR3 DNA follows: TGTGCCAGCAGCTCACGGACTAGCGGGAGGATAGAGACCCAGTACTTC. This gives the protein CASSSRTSGRIETQYF. This sequence joins TRBV7-6 and TRBJ2-5, with 14 bases that match TRBD2. CDR1 and CDR2 from the germline V gene are SGHVS and FNYEAQ. The CDR3 covers 16 residues. Trimming took 4 bases from V and 4 from J; bases not matched to a gene: 5.

This chain connects TRBV5-1 to TRBJ1-1, with TRBD1 identical over 7 bases. Germline V CDR1 and CDR2: SGHRS, YFSETQ. This CDR3 is built from 15 residues. Trimming took 0 bases from V and 8 from J; bases not matched to a gene: 10. This CDR3 reads CASSLGVTGYSEAFF. As DNA, the CDR3 is TGCGCCAGCAGCTTGGGTGTGACAGGGTATTCGGAAGCTTTCTTT.

Remarks on this clonotype: One end of the junction varies from germline; a read error may be responsible. CDR3 nucleotides: TGTGCTAGCAGCGCAGGGGGGCGCGGGGAGCTGTTTTTT. Protein product: CASSAGGRGELFF. The chain employs TRBV7-7 and TRBJ2-2, with D maybe TRBD1 (7 bases). Germline CDR1 reads SSHAT; CDR2 reads FNYEAQ (reference sequence). The CDR3 sequence is 13 residues long.

The rearrangement joins TRBV2 to TRBJ2-3, with D hard to call. CDR3 length: 12 residues. CDR1 is SNHLY, CDR2 FYNNEI, per germline. Trimming stripped 1 base from V and 9 bases from J, with 8 bases between. The CDR3 DNA sequence: TGTGCCAGCAGTGAAGGGGGTACGACGCAGTATTTT. Translated: CASSEGGTTQYF. The entire variable domain, with the rest obtained from reference TRBV2 and TRBJ2-3, is as follows: EPEVTQTPSHQVTQMGQEVILRCVPISNHLYFYWYRQILGQKVEFLVSFYNNEISEKSEIFDDQFSVERPDGSNFTLKIRSTKLEDSAMYFCASSEGGTTQYFGPGTRLTVL.

The chain links TRBV27 to TRBJ1-1; D may be TRBD1 (5 bases). Trimming pared 10 bases from V and 4 bases from J, leaving 16 bases between. The CDR3 is 13 residues long. CDR1 and CDR2 (germline): MNHEY, SMNVEV (reference sequence). The CDR3 region is CATSGARGTEAFF. DNA for the CDR3: TGTGCCACCTCCGGGGCTCGGGGCACTGAAGCTTTCTTT.

The chain carries TRBV23-1 and TRBJ2-5, with 8 positions matching TRBD2. TRBV23-1 is designated an ORF whose function remains uncertain. The CDR3 totals 15 residues. The trim removed 0 bases at V and 5 bases at J, leaving 5 bases unmatched. Here the CDR3 DNA reads TGCGCCAGCAGTCAATCCAGCGGGAGAGTGGAGACCCAGTACTTC. It is translated as CASSQSSGRVETQYF.

The J gene is TRBJ1-2, the V gene TRBV27; 7 bases agree with TRBD1. Trimming removed 7 bases from V and 3 bases from J; junction bases left unmatched: 11. The CDR3 is made up of 15 amino acids. Germline values: CDR1 MNHEY, CDR2 SMNVEV (reference sequence). CDR3 bases: TGTGCCAGCACCTCCGGGACAGAGGAGCACTATGGCTACACCTTC. This gives the protein CASTSGTEEHYGYTF.